This entry features one T cell receptor (beta chain) sequence. Its antigen is not known. The CDR3 is 16 amino acids. Germline CDR1 reads MNHEY; CDR2 reads SVGAGI. V was cut by 0 bases and J by 3 bases, with 14 bases left in between. This sample was taken from a study of cytomegalovirus exposure and HLA in healthy donors. Findings and caveats of the study: Cytomegalovirus status, reportedly, was diagnosed with high specificity and sensitivity by the classifier. The study had only CMV serostatus as immune exposure information.

Researchers ran the PCR with 60 Vbeta and 13 Jbeta primers. Clones were read by immunoSEQ multiplex PCR, and TCRdb kept only the in-frame ones, dropping some. Of approximately 170,000 clones listed, 65% to 85% are singletons. The sample was PBMCs. The TCR was taken from a man aged 50 to 60 in good health and CMV-seropositive. The rearrangement links TRBV6-5 to TRBJ1-1; D gene unclear. Written as DNA, the CDR3 is TGTGCCAGCAGTTACTCACCGGGGTCCGGATACACTGAAGCTTTCTTT. Its protein is CASSYSPGSGYTEAFF.